A selection of T cell receptor beta chains follows, all from one sample in a study of cytotoxic CD8 clonotypes in ibrutinib-treated CLL. Clones were sequenced by immunoSEQ multiplex PCR, and TCRdb holds only the in-frame ones, with some missing. The repertoire has over 150,000 clones, over 60% of them found once; the top ten carry over 10%. The sequenced sample was PBMCs, obtained after 24 months of ibrutinib treatment. These receptor sequences come from a human donor with chronic lymphocytic leukemia. CDR3s include the opening cysteine and the closing phenylalanine or tryptophan.

v_call,cdr3_length,cdr3_aa
TRBV10-3,13,CAISDQDRGTQYF
TRBV4-2,16,CASSQRRGGSTDTQYF
TRBV29-1,15,CSVEGGLEYQETQYF
TRBV6-6,15,CASSYFGQGAEKLFF
TRBV4-1,16,CASSQDSRGRGQPQHF
TRBV5-4,17,CASSLGPTLGNTGELFF
TRBV29-1,11,CSVGGDFEQFF
TRBV9,15,CASSPRDSWGYGYTF
TRBV28,14,CASRRLAGAFEQYF
TRBV2,18,CASSESFSRVLRNQPQHF
TRBV27,15,CASSDRVESNQPQHF
TRBV11-3,13,CASSLGAKNIQYF
TRBV5-1,15,CASSSGLAEVNEQFF
TRBV29-1,13,CSVESGASYEQYF
TRBV5-1,14,CASSSYSESYEQYF
TRBV6-4,14,CASSAHGGPTEAFF
TRBV6-6,13,CASSYSAHLSRTF
TRBV19,14,CASNQGPGDQPQHF
TRBV28,13,CASSPYKLYGYTF
TRBV4-3,15,CASRSGTLSTDTQYF
TRBV7-7,14,CASSSGPDQETQYF
TRBV5-1,16,CASSSAMWLGQETQYF
TRBV11-2,13,CASSSQGGNTIYF
TRBV9,17,CASSVEAGGPYGETQYF
TRBV7-9,16,CASSLAPPSGRFEQFF
TRBV10-2,13,CASSEDRNYGYTF
TRBV14,16,CASSQGFLGFYNEQFF
TRBV7-8,15,CASSFNSVGNQPQHF
TRBV29-1,13,CSVQGGFTTEAFF
TRBV4-1,20,CASSPRNGPSGRRVSYEQYF
TRBV28,15,CASSIYRVGSYEQYF
TRBV5-4,15,CASSLYVGGPGTQYF
TRBV28,12,CASSRLTGELFF
TRBV5-1,13,CASSSSPGNTIYF
TRBV5-5,14,CASSFSPGIYGYTF
TRBV10-3,15,CAISESGGRFFEQFF
TRBV4-1,16,CASSQGVLAPNNEQFF
TRBV11-1,14,CASSLQGATYGYTF
TRBV9,13,CASNPRSSGELFF
TRBV19,13,CASSAQINQPQHF
TRBV5-1,14,CASSLQGPGETQYF
TRBV28,17,CASSPPGTGTGANVLTF
TRBV7-6,13,CASSLEDNYGYTF
TRBV11-2,14,CASSLISGANVLTF
TRBV15,18,CATSRTTDRQGSSYEQYF
TRBV27,12,CASRDRGHEQYF
TRBV29-1,11,CSVGTSAEQYF
TRBV18,14,CASSLAGGSYEQYF
TRBV30,12,CAWSRMSPEAFF
TRBV6-6,16,CASSYSFGGSGNTIYF
TRBV4-3,14,CASSQVLGSYGYTF
TRBV30,15,CAWSGDRGDNQPQHF
TRBV4-1,13,CASSQESAEKLFF
TRBV5-1,15,CASSVGSYNTGELFF
TRBV6-5,15,CASNSGGRKYNEQFF
TRBV28,15,CASSLTGGGGYEQYF
TRBV7-9,13,CASSLGAKYGYTF
TRBV7-9,16,CASIRPAGGEAGELFF
TRBV2,12,CASSVTGYGYTF
TRBV9,13,CATNPSGNNEQFF